These T cell receptor beta chains were read from a single sample in a study of cytomegalovirus exposure and HLA in healthy donors. Repertoires were generated with immunoSEQ multiplex PCR, while TCRdb's copy carries only in-frame clones and drops some. The sample shows about 220,000 clones, around 80% of them seen only once. The sequencing input was PBMCs. Receptors were obtained from a man between 18 and 29 years old in good health and CMV-seronegative. CDR3s include the opening cysteine and the closing phenylalanine or tryptophan. D genes are given only for firm matches. Expanded clones get a size class; other rows say once, few or many, or leave the size out.

clone_size | j_call | d_call | v_call | cdr3_nt | cdr3_aa
NA | TRBJ2-1 | TRBD2 | TRBV2 | TGTGCCAGCAGGCCTACTAGCGGAGCTTACAATGAGCAGTTCTTC | CASRPTSGAYNEQFF
few | TRBJ2-5 | NA | TRBV29-1 | TGTACAGGGCTAGCGGCTCAAGAGACCCAGTACTTC | CTGLAAQETQYF
NA | TRBJ1-6 | TRBD1 | TRBV9 | TGTGCCAGCAGCGATATGACAGGGTCCCGGGTACCCCTCCACTTT | CASSDMTGSRVPLHF
NA | TRBJ1-1 | NA | TRBV2 | TGTGCCAGCAGGATACAGATGAACACTGAAGCTTTCTTT | CASRIQMNTEAFF
NA | TRBJ2-4 | TRBD1 | TRBV7-9 | TGTGCCAGCAGCTTACTACAGGGGGGTGGAAACATTCAGTACTTC | CASSLLQGGGNIQYF
NA | TRBJ2-7 | TRBD1 | TRBV30 | TGTGCCTGGACGGGACAGGGAACCCACGAGCAGTACTTC | CAWTGQGTHEQYF
NA | TRBJ1-4 | NA | TRBV28 | TGTGCCAGCAGACCTCACAGGGCCGATAATGAAAAACTGTTTTTT | CASRPHRADNEKLFF
NA | TRBJ1-1 | NA | TRBV10-3 | TGTGCCATCAGTGAGGAGAAGGGGATGGACACTGAAGCTTTCTTT | CAISEEKGMDTEAFF
NA | TRBJ2-7 | NA | TRBV25-1 | TGTGCCAGCAGTGAACACTACGAGCAGTACTTC | CASSEHYEQYF
NA | TRBJ2-7 | TRBD1 | TRBV7-9 | TGTGCCAGCACAGGGGGCTTCGAGCAGTACTTC | CASTGGFEQYF
NA | TRBJ2-3 | NA | TRBV11-2 | TGTGCCAGCAGCTTAGCAGCGGTCACAGATACGCAGTATTTT | CASSLAAVTDTQYF
NA | TRBJ1-1 | TRBD1 | TRBV4-1 | TGCGCCAGCAGCCATTCCCGAACAGGGGGCCGCACTGAAGCTTTCTTT | CASSHSRTGGRTEAFF
NA | TRBJ2-1 | TRBD2 | TRBV5-1 | TGCGCCAGCAGCTTTATCGGGAGGGAAGGCAATGAGCAGTTCTTC | CASSFIGREGNEQFF
NA | TRBJ2-5 | NA | TRBV18 | TGTGCCAGCTCACCAATATCCGGGCAAGAGACCCAGTACTTC | CASSPISGQETQYF
NA | TRBJ1-1 | TRBD1 | TRBV27 | TGTGCCAGCAGTCTTACAGGGGACACTGAAGCTTTCTTT | CASSLTGDTEAFF
NA | TRBJ2-3 | TRBD1 | TRBV15 | TGTGCCACCAGCGGTTACACGGGACAGGGGACAGATACGCAGTATTTT | CATSGYTGQGTDTQYF
few | TRBJ2-7 | TRBD1 | TRBV7-9 | TGTGCCAGCAGCCGACAGGGGGCATACGTCGAGCAGTACTTC | CASSRQGAYVEQYF
few | TRBJ1-2 | TRBD1 | TRBV18 | TGTGCCAGCTCACCAATGAGGACAGGGGGGGTCTATGGCTACACCTTC | CASSPMRTGGVYGYTF
few | TRBJ2-7 | NA | TRBV7-2 | TGTGCCAGCAGCTTATCATTCGGCAGACTTTACTACGAGCAGTACTTC | CASSLSFGRLYYEQYF
once | TRBJ1-3 | NA | TRBV21-1 | TGTGCCAGCTCAGCCAGGGGCCTAGGAAACACCATATATTTT | CASSARGLGNTIYF
NA | TRBJ2-1 | NA | TRBV10-1 | TGCGCCAGCAGTGGCTCCGGGGATACCCTTCGGAATGAGCAGTTCTTC | CASSGSGDTLRNEQFF
NA | TRBJ1-1 | TRBD1 | TRBV9 | TGTGCCAGCAGCTCGCGGACAGGGGGCTCGAGCACTGAAGCTTTCTTT | CASSSRTGGSSTEAFF
NA | TRBJ2-1 | NA | TRBV7-2 | TGTGCCAGCAGGCAACCGGGACTCTCTGGAAATGAGCAGTTCTTC | CASRQPGLSGNEQFF
NA | TRBJ2-6 | NA | TRBV4-1 | TGCGCCAGCAGCTCCGGGTCCCGCCTCCCCTCTGGGGCCAACGTCCTGACTTTC | CASSSGSRLPSGANVLTF
NA | TRBJ2-5 | NA | TRBV9 | TGTGCCAGCAGCCCGAGCGGAGATCGCCAAGAGACCCAGTACTTC | CASSPSGDRQETQYF